The entry below gives a single T cell receptor beta chain sequence along with its context. The record originates from a study of control samples from healthy donors and cancer patients. Assay: immunoSEQ multiplex PCR; the TCRdb copy retains only in-frame clones and omits some. The sample includes some 130,000 clones, roughly 92% of them seen just once. Trimming cost V 0 bases and J 13 bases; bases outside gene matches: 8. The CDR3 covers 14 residues. Looked up from germline, CDR1 is SGHNT and CDR2 is YYREEE (reference sequence). Sequencing used blood. The gene calls are TRBV5-4 and TRBJ2-2; 8 bases align to TRBD2. This receptor was obtained from a man younger than 35 in good health. CDR3 sequence reads: CASSLGGGGSGLFF. The CDR3 region has the DNA TGTGCCAGCAGCTTGGGGGGCGGGGGGAGCGGGCTGTTTTTT. Filled out from reference TRBV5-4 and TRBJ2-2, the complete variable domain reads ETGVTQSPTHLIKTRGQQVTLRCSSQSGHNTVSWYQQALGQGPQFIFQYYREEENGRGNFPPRFSGLQFPNYSSELNVNALELDDSALYLCASSLGGGGSGLFFGEGSRLTVL.